Below are 8 T cell receptor beta chains sequenced from a single sample in a study of vaccination and CD4 T cells after COVID-19. At the Johns Hopkins FTIC core, DNA taken from cultured CD4+ T cells was sequenced by way of the Oncomine TCR Beta short-read assay. TCRdb passed the PCR reads through MiXCR, listing each CDR3 protein once. The sample records 5,000 to 8,000 distinct CDR3 sequences, more than 15% being singletons. Treatment denoted: approximately nine-day PBMC culture with coronavirus spike peptide pools or control peptides (ViraFEST assay). Antigen specificity for these receptors is unknown. Sample: CD4+ T cells from blood, cultured in vitro. The receptors come from a human donor who had recovered from COVID-19.

By share, this clonotype counts as medium-sized. The genes are TRBV6-1 and TRBJ1-6; 9 bases align to TRBD1. The CDR3 is 14 residues long. Trimming removed 7 bases from V and 5 bases from J; junction bases left unmatched: 3. Germline assignment: CDR1 MNHNS and CDR2 SASEGT. The CDR3 region is CASKWDRDNSPLHF. For the CDR3, the DNA is TGTGCCAGCAAATGGGACAGGGATAATTCACCCCTCCACTTT.

This chain links TRBV7-3 with TRBJ2-3; D not resolved. The CDR3 has 15 amino acids. V dropped 2 bases and J dropped 2 bases, with 11 bases sitting between them. Germline V lookup: CDR1 SGHTA, CDR2 FQGTGA. CDR3: CASSLGPPPTDTQYF. The CDR3 bases are TGTGCCAGCAGCTTAGGGCCCCCCCCCACAGATACGCAGTATTTT.

J is TRBJ2-2 and V is TRBV5-1; tentative D call: TRBD2 (6 bases). The germline V and J ends were trimmed by 4 bases and 1 base, with 11 bases remaining between them. Germline V gene sequence: CDR1 SGHRS, CDR2 YFSETQ. The CDR3 runs to 15 residues. The CDR3 region is CASSRRGVNTGELFF. The CDR3 bases are TGCGCCAGCAGCCGGCGGGGTGTGAACACCGGGGAGCTGTTTTTT.

The CDR3 reads CSAKMRAPEKLFF. Here the CDR3 DNA reads TGCAGTGCCAAGATGAGGGCGCCTGAAAAACTGTTTTTT. V gene TRBV20-1 combines with J gene TRBJ1-4; no firm D call. Germline V lookup: CDR1 DFQATT, CDR2 SNEGSKA (reference sequence). The V end was cut by 6 bases, the J end by 7 bases, with 15 bases between. CDR3 length: 13 residues.

In its sample, this clonotype ranks as medium-sized. The chain is built from TRBV12-3 or TRBV12-4 and TRBJ1-5, with 7 bases that match TRBD1. Trimming cost V 6 bases and J 4 bases; bases outside gene matches: 9. This CDR3 spans 15 amino acids. CDR3 region: CASSPGTVDNQPQHF. The CDR3 nucleotides are TGTGCCAGCAGCCCCGGGACAGTCGATAATCAGCCCCAGCATTTT.

By proportion, this clonotype is medium-sized. The rearrangement joins TRBV19 to TRBJ1-5; the D is unclear. V gave up 9 bases and J gave up 7 bases, with 16 bases separating them. CDR1 and CDR2 (germline): LNHDA, SQIVND (reference sequence). The CDR3 contains 13 residues. For the CDR3, the DNA is TGTGCCAGCAGCGCCCTGGAGAGGCAGCCCCAGCATTTT. It translates to CASSALERQPQHF. Full variable domain (outside the CDR3, taken from reference TRBV19 and TRBJ1-5): DGGITQSPKYLFRKEGQNVTLSCEQNLNHDAMYWYRQDPGQGLRLIYYSQIVNDFQKGDIAEGYSVSREKKESFPLTVTSAQKNPTAFYLCASSALERQPQHFGDGTRLSIL.

This chain links TRBV6-5 with TRBJ2-7; 9 positions agree with TRBD2. Trimming at V came to 0 bases and at J to 2 bases, leaving 5 bases not matched to a gene. CDR1 and CDR2 (germline): MNHEY, SVGAGI. The CDR3 is 16 amino acids. In nucleotides, the CDR3 is TGTGCCAGCAGTTACTCCCGCGGGAGGGCGACCTACGAGCAGTACTTC. Its protein product is CASSYSRGRATYEQYF.

This rearrangement joins TRBV10-3 to TRBJ1-1; D is possibly TRBD1 (5 bases). Trimming stripped 0 bases from V and 1 base from J, with 12 bases between. The CDR3 extends over 16 amino acids. Germline V CDR1 and CDR2: ENHRY, SYGVKD. CDR3 loop: CAISESRDGKNTEAFF. CDR3 DNA sequence: TGTGCCATCAGTGAGTCGAGGGACGGGAAGAACACTGAAGCTTTCTTT.